These T cell receptor beta chains were read from a single sample in a study of CD8+ T cells in alopecia areata. The repertoire was sequenced with immunoSEQ multiplex PCR; TCRdb's copy has only in-frame clones and lacks some. The sample carries some 170,000 clones, approximately 59% recorded once. Sequenced here: CD4+ T cells sorted from blood, sampled at approximately week 61, from a patient treated with tofacitinib. These receptors were obtained from a human donor with alopecia areata. CDR3s include the opening cysteine and the closing phenylalanine or tryptophan. A D gene is named only where the DNA matches it firmly. A clone size is listed for some rows: how often the clone was seen (once, few, many), or a class if it is expanded.

D: .
V: TRBV5-1
size: once
J: TRBJ2-7
DNA: TGCGCCAGCAGCGCCGGGACGGCGATATCGGGCGAGCAGTACTTC
CDR3: CASSAGTAISGEQYF

D: TRBD2
V: TRBV2
size: .
J: TRBJ2-1
DNA: TGTGCCAGCAGTGCACCCACCTCGGGGGGTGTTTGGAGCGGGACCTACAATGAGCAGTTCTTC
CDR3: CASSAPTSGGVWSGTYNEQFF

D: TRBD1
V: TRBV7-6
size: .
J: TRBJ1-4
DNA: TGTGCCAGCAGCTTGCAGGGGGGAAAACTGTTTTTT
CDR3: CASSLQGGKLFF

D: TRBD1
V: TRBV11-2
size: .
J: TRBJ1-6
DNA: TGTGCCAGCAGCCCGGCCCCAGGGGGAGGTTCACCCCTCCACTTT
CDR3: CASSPAPGGGSPLHF

D: .
V: TRBV5-1
size: .
J: TRBJ2-7
DNA: TGCGCCAGCAGCTTCGACGGCGCTGACTCCTACGAGCAGTACTTC
CDR3: CASSFDGADSYEQYF

D: .
V: TRBV16
size: few
J: TRBJ1-5
DNA: TGTGCCAGCAGCCAATTAATGGCAGCGAATCAGCCCCAGCATTTT
CDR3: CASSQLMAANQPQHF

D: .
V: TRBV23-1
size: .
J: TRBJ2-7
DNA: TGCGCCAGCAGTCCCCCAGGGCTCTCCCCGTCCTACGAGCAGTACTTC
CDR3: CASSPPGLSPSYEQYF

D: .
V: TRBV15
size: .
J: TRBJ2-5
DNA: TGTGCCACCAGCAGAGATGAGGCCAGGGTGGAGACCCAGTACTTC
CDR3: CATSRDEARVETQYF

D: TRBD1
V: TRBV6-5
size: .
J: TRBJ2-7
DNA: TGTGCCAGCAGTTACTCGGGGACAGGGGGCTACGAGCAGTACTTC
CDR3: CASSYSGTGGYEQYF

D: TRBD1
V: TRBV29-1
size: .
J: TRBJ2-7
DNA: TGCAGCGTCGTCGAGGGAACAGGGGGTTCCGAGCAGTACTTC
CDR3: CSVVEGTGGSEQYF

D: .
V: TRBV30
size: .
J: TRBJ2-1
DNA: TGTGCCTGGAAAGGTCGTCACAGTTCGAGCTCCTACAATGAGCAGTTCTTC
CDR3: CAWKGRHSSSSYNEQFF

D: TRBD1
V: TRBV2
size: .
J: TRBJ2-5
DNA: TGTGCCAGCAGGACAGGGGCCAACCAAGAGACCCAGTACTTC
CDR3: CASRTGANQETQYF

D: .
V: TRBV30
size: .
J: TRBJ2-2
DNA: TGTGCCTGCAATTTTCAGGGGGGATGGCGCACCGGGGAGCTGTTTTTT
CDR3: CACNFQGGWRTGELFF

D: TRBD2
V: TRBV5-4
size: once
J: TRBJ2-3
DNA: TGTGCCAGTAGTGGAGGCGGGGGGACAGATACGCAGTATTTT
CDR3: CASSGGGGTDTQYF

D: TRBD1
V: TRBV5-5
size: few
J: TRBJ1-2
DNA: TGTGCCAGCAGCCGACAGGGAGACTATGGCTACACCTTC
CDR3: CASSRQGDYGYTF

D: .
V: TRBV4-1
size: .
J: TRBJ1-2
DNA: TGCGCGACCAGCAGCTTGGAGGGAATCGATGGCTACACCTTC
CDR3: CATSSLEGIDGYTF

D: TRBD2
V: TRBV28
size: .
J: TRBJ2-3
DNA: TGTGCCAGCAGTTTAGCGGGGGGCTTCACAGATACGCAGTATTTT
CDR3: CASSLAGGFTDTQYF

D: .
V: TRBV30
size: .
J: TRBJ1-1
DNA: TGTGCCTGGAGCGATCTAATAACGGGCACCGTGAACACTGAAGCTTTCTTT
CDR3: CAWSDLITGTVNTEAFF

D: TRBD1
V: TRBV29-1
size: .
J: TRBJ1-1
DNA: TGCAGCGCTGTCAGACAGGGCACGGGAGCTTTCTTT
CDR3: CSAVRQGTGAFF

D: .
V: TRBV29-1
size: .
J: TRBJ1-2
DNA: TGCAGCGTTGAAGAACGGCCGTATGGCTACACCTTC
CDR3: CSVEERPYGYTF

D: .
V: TRBV29-1
size: once
J: TRBJ2-4
DNA: TGCAGCGTTAGAGGACACCTAGCCAAAAACATTCAGTACTTC
CDR3: CSVRGHLAKNIQYF

D: .
V: TRBV4-1
size: .
J: TRBJ2-5
DNA: TGCGCCAGCAGCTTCGGTAGACTAGTGATGGAAGAGACCCAGTACTTC
CDR3: CASSFGRLVMEETQYF

D: .
V: TRBV15
size: .
J: TRBJ2-6
DNA: TGTGCCACGCGCCGGGCCGGGGCCAACGTCCTGACTTTC
CDR3: CATRRAGANVLTF

D: TRBD1
V: TRBV6-1
size: few
J: TRBJ2-1
DNA: TGTGCCAGCAGTGACGGGACAGGGGGCTCTCGGGCCCTGGTGCAGTTCTTC
CDR3: CASSDGTGGSRALVQFF

D: TRBD1
V: TRBV20-1
size: .
J: TRBJ1-2
DNA: TGCAGTGCTTTACAGGGGGGCTACACCTTC
CDR3: CSALQGGYTF

D: .
V: TRBV30
size: .
J: TRBJ2-7
DNA: TGTGCCTGGAGTGTATTAGTTAACGAGCAGTACTTC
CDR3: CAWSVLVNEQYF

D: .
V: TRBV5-5
size: .
J: TRBJ2-3
DNA: TGTGCCAGCAGCTTAACTCCCGGGGCCCTCACAGATACGCAGTATTTT
CDR3: CASSLTPGALTDTQYF

D: TRBD2
V: TRBV5-1
size: .
J: TRBJ2-1
DNA: TGCGCCAGCAGCCTGGGACTAGCGGCCTACAATGAGCAGTTCTTC
CDR3: CASSLGLAAYNEQFF

D: .
V: TRBV5-1
size: .
J: TRBJ2-2
DNA: TGCGCCAGCAGTGATGGGGGGACGAACACCGGGGAGCTGTTTTTT
CDR3: CASSDGGTNTGELFF

D: .
V: TRBV18
size: .
J: TRBJ1-1
DNA: TGTGCCAGCTCACAAAGTGTAAAGGCTGAAGCTTTCTTT
CDR3: CASSQSVKAEAFF

D: TRBD1
V: TRBV10-3
size: few
J: TRBJ1-2
DNA: TGTGCCATCAGTGAGACAACAGGGGGTGGCTACACCTTC
CDR3: CAISETTGGGYTF

D: .
V: TRBV10-3
size: once
J: TRBJ2-1
DNA: TGTGCCATCAGTGAGTCGATGGGGGGAAGCAATGAGCAGTTCTTC
CDR3: CAISESMGGSNEQFF

D: .
V: TRBV9
size: .
J: TRBJ2-5
DNA: TGTGCCAGCAGCGTAGGGGGAGAGACCCAGTACTTC
CDR3: CASSVGGETQYF

D: .
V: TRBV10-3
size: .
J: TRBJ2-7
DNA: TGTGCCATCAGTGGAGGGTCGGGTCAAAAGGGCGAGCAGTACTTC
CDR3: CAISGGSGQKGEQYF

D: .
V: TRBV30
size: .
J: TRBJ1-2
DNA: TGTGCCTGGAGTGTACTAAGTCTCGGCTACACCTTC
CDR3: CAWSVLSLGYTF

D: .
V: TRBV4-1
size: .
J: TRBJ1-2
DNA: TGCGCCAGCAGCCAAGGTCCGGAGGGGAACTATGGCTACACCTTC
CDR3: CASSQGPEGNYGYTF

D: TRBD1
V: TRBV2
size: .
J: TRBJ2-7
DNA: TGTGCCAGCAGTCCGAGATCAGGGACAGCAGGCTACGAGCAGTACTTC
CDR3: CASSPRSGTAGYEQYF

D: TRBD1
V: TRBV10-3
size: once
J: TRBJ2-4
DNA: TGTGCCATAGGACAGGACAAAAACATTCAGTACTTC
CDR3: CAIGQDKNIQYF

D: .
V: TRBV4-2
size: .
J: TRBJ2-7
DNA: TGTGCCAGCAGCCCTAGAGAGTCCTACGAGCAGTACTTC
CDR3: CASSPRESYEQYF

D: .
V: TRBV6-6
size: .
J: TRBJ2-7
DNA: TGTGCCAGCGGGGGTTCCCTCTCCTACGAGCAGTACTTC
CDR3: CASGGSLSYEQYF

D: .
V: TRBV29-1
size: few
J: TRBJ1-2
DNA: TGCAGCGTGGTTTACACCTCCTATGGCTACACCTTC
CDR3: CSVVYTSYGYTF

D: .
V: TRBV15
size: .
J: TRBJ1-1
DNA: TGTGCCACCAGCAGAGAGGCCAGGGCGAACACTGAAGCTTTCTTT
CDR3: CATSREARANTEAFF

D: TRBD1
V: TRBV25-1
size: .
J: TRBJ1-6
DNA: TGTGCCAGCAGTGGAGGGACAGGAAATTCACCCCTCCACTTT
CDR3: CASSGGTGNSPLHF

D: .
V: TRBV30
size: .
J: TRBJ1-2
DNA: TGTGCCTGGAGTGTACTCCCGACAGATGGCTACACCTTC
CDR3: CAWSVLPTDGYTF

D: .
V: TRBV5-1
size: once
J: TRBJ2-3
DNA: TGCGCCAGCAGCTTACCGGGGCCGCGCACAGATACGCAGTATTTT
CDR3: CASSLPGPRTDTQYF

D: .
V: TRBV10-2
size: .
J: TRBJ1-1
DNA: TGCGCCAGCAGTCAGAACACTGAAGCTTTCTTT
CDR3: CASSQNTEAFF

D: TRBD1
V: TRBV4-1
size: few
J: TRBJ2-1
DNA: TGCGCCAGCAGCCGCGGACAGGGGGGGAATGAGCAGTTCTTC
CDR3: CASSRGQGGNEQFF

D: TRBD1
V: TRBV7-2
size: .
J: TRBJ2-2
DNA: TGTGCCAGCAACCGACAGGGCTTTGAAGCCGGGGAGCTGTTTTTT
CDR3: CASNRQGFEAGELFF

D: .
V: TRBV9
size: .
J: TRBJ2-2
DNA: TGTGCCAGCAGCGTATACTTGAACACCGGGGAGCTGTTTTTT
CDR3: CASSVYLNTGELFF

D: .
V: TRBV28
size: .
J: TRBJ2-3
DNA: TGTGCCAGCGGCGTGGATACGCAGTATTTT
CDR3: CASGVDTQYF

D: TRBD1
V: TRBV7-2
size: .
J: TRBJ1-1
DNA: TGTGCCAGCAGCGGACAGGGGAACACTGAAGCTTTCTTT
CDR3: CASSGQGNTEAFF

D: .
V: TRBV15
size: .
J: TRBJ2-6
DNA: TGTGCCACCAGCAGGGACAGTGGACTCAGCTCTGGGGCCAACGTCCTGACTTTC
CDR3: CATSRDSGLSSGANVLTF

D: .
V: TRBV7-3
size: .
J: TRBJ1-1
DNA: TGTGCCAGCAGAAAAAACAGGAACACTGAAGCTTTCTTT
CDR3: CASRKNRNTEAFF

D: TRBD2
V: TRBV29-1
size: .
J: TRBJ2-7
DNA: TGCAGCGCCGCTGGCGGGGGTAAAGAGCAGTACTTC
CDR3: CSAAGGGKEQYF

D: .
V: TRBV28
size: .
J: TRBJ2-7
DNA: TGTGCCAGCAGGGGCACGGGACAACAGATGTACTTC
CDR3: CASRGTGQQMYF

D: TRBD1
V: TRBV15
size: .
J: TRBJ2-2
DNA: TGTGCCACCAGCACCGGGGACAGGGCGAACGGGGAGCTGTTTTTT
CDR3: CATSTGDRANGELFF

D: TRBD1
V: TRBV25-1
size: few
J: TRBJ2-7
DNA: TGTGCCAGCAGACGACAGGGGACCTACGAGCAGTACTTC
CDR3: CASRRQGTYEQYF

D: .
V: TRBV27
size: .
J: TRBJ2-1
DNA: TGTGCCAGCAGTCTCCTTGGCGAGCAGTTCTTC
CDR3: CASSLLGEQFF

D: .
V: TRBV29-1
size: few
J: TRBJ2-3
DNA: TGCAGCGTTGAAGTCACACCCGGGGGGCCCACAGATACGCAGTATTTT
CDR3: CSVEVTPGGPTDTQYF